The clone carrying this T cell receptor beta chain was detected ten times or more. Its antigen is as yet unknown. The beta constant-region primer was an equimolar mix of two oligonucleotides covering TRBC1 and TRBC2. Four rounds of PCR amplified the ligated cDNA using nested alpha and beta constant-region primers plus SP2. Each CDR3 protein gets one entry after TCRdb re-called the UMI-ligation and nested PCR reads with MiXCR. The table records roughly 92,000 distinct CDR3 sequences, 11% of them present only once. The sample is drawn from a study of naive and memory T cell subsets. Overall study findings and caveats: Especially in CD8 cells, naive repertoires contained a few larger clonotypes, possibly CD45RA-re-expressing memory cells.

The CDR3 runs to 11 residues. V dropped 3 bases and J dropped 2 bases, with 5 bases sitting between them. CDR1 and CDR2 from the germline V gene are GTSNPN and SVGIG (reference sequence). Alpha and beta libraries were amplified separately from the second PCR onward. Material for sequencing was naive CD4+ T cells from blood. The rearrangement joins TRBV30 to TRBJ2-7; D is unclear. The sequence was collected from a human donor in good health. CDR3 in DNA: TGTGCCTGGAGCAGGACCTACGAGCAGTACTTC. Its protein product is CAWSRTYEQYF. Filled out from reference TRBV30 and TRBJ2-7, the complete variable domain reads SQTIHQWPATLVQPVGSPLSLECTVEGTSNPNLYWYRQAAGRGLQLLFYSVGIGQISSEVPQNLSASRPQDRQFILSSKKLLLSDSGFYLCAWSRTYEQYFGPGTRLTVT.